This T cell receptor (beta chain) was obtained from a study of shared clonotypes between healthy human individuals. In regard to this clone: The target antigen is unknown.

Study-wide points: Generation probabilities of non-shared clonotypes were lower (relative to those shared by all four donors). Represented diversity (both genetic and exposure-history) was limited by the small number of donors. Sorted-subset sequencing, rarefaction showed, was incomplete despite large depth.

The authors loaded about 200 ng DNA, around 32,000 T cell genomes, into sorted-subset replicate PCRs. Profiled with immunoSEQ multiplex PCR; TCRdb holds only in-frame clones, not every one. This sample carries around 640,000 clones, roughly 96% of them seen once, and the ten largest clones take 0.095% to 0.13%. Naive CD8 populations comprised CD45RO-negative cells positively selected for CCR7, excluding terminally differentiated effector memory CD45RA+ cells. The CDR3 covers 15 residues. CDR1 and CDR2 from the germline V gene are LNHDA and SQIVND (reference sequence). J was trimmed by 3 bases and V by 6 bases; bases with no gene match: 8.

The J gene is TRBJ2-1, the V gene TRBV19; 7 bases are a match to TRBD2. Sequencing used naive CD8+ T cells sorted from blood. The sequence came from a woman aged 25 to 45 in good health. The CDR3 bases are TGTGCCAGTAGAGGGGAAGGGGACTACTACAATGAGCAGTTCTTC. Protein sequence: CASRGEGDYYNEQFF.